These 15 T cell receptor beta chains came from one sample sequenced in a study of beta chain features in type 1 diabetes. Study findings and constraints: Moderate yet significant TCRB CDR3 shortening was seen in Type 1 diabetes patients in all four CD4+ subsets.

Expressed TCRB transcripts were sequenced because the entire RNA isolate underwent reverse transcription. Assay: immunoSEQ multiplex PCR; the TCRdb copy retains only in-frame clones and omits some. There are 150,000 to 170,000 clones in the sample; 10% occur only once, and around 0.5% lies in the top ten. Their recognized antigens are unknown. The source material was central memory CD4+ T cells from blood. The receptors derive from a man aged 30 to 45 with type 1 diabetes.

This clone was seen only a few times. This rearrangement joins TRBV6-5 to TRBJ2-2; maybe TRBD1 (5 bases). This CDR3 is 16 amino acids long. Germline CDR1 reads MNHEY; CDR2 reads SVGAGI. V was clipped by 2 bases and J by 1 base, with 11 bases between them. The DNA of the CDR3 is TGTGCCAGCAGTTACGACGTAAGGGGGAACACCGGGGAGCTGTTTTTT. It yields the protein CASSYDVRGNTGELFF.

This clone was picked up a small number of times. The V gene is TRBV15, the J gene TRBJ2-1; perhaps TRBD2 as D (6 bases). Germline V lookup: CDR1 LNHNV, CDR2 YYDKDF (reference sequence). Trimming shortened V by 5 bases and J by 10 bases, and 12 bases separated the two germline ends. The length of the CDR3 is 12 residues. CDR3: CATSGWDSEQFF. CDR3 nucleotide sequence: TGTGCCACCAGCGGATGGGACTCCGAGCAGTTCTTC.

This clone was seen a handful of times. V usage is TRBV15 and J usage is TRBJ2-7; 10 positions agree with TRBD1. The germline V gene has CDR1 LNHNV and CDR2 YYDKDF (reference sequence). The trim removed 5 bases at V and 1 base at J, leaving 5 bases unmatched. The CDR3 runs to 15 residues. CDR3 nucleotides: TGTGCCACCAGCGCTCGGACAGGGGGTTCCTACGAGCAGTACTTC. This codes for CATSARTGGSYEQYF.

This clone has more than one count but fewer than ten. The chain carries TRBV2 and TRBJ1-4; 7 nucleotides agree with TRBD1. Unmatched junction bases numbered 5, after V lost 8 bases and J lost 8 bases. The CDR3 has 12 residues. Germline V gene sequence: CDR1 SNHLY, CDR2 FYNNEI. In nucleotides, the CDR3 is TGTGCCAGCTCAGGGACAGTGGAAAAACTGTTTTTT. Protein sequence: CASSGTVEKLFF.

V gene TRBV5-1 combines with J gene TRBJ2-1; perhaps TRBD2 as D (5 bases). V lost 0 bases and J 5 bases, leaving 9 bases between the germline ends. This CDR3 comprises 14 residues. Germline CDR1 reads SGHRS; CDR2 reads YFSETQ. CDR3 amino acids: CASSLGGGDNEQFF. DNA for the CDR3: TGCGCCAGCAGCTTGGGCGGAGGCGACAATGAGCAGTTCTTC.

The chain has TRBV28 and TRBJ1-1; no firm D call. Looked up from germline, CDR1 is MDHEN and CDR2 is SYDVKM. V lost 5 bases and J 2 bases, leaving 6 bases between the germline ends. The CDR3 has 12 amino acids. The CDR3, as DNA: TGTGCCAGCAGTCCTCGTAACACTGAAGCTTTCTTT. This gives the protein CASSPRNTEAFF.

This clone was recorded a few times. The DNA of the CDR3 is TGTGCCAGCAGCCAGTCCCCGGGCTATGGCTACACCTTC. Translating it yields CASSQSPGYGYTF. The chain is built from TRBV7-9 and TRBJ1-2, with D unclear. The germline gives CDR1 SEHNR, CDR2 FQNEAQ (reference sequence). The CDR3 runs to 13 residues. The V end was cut by 5 bases, the J end by 4 bases, with 11 bases between.

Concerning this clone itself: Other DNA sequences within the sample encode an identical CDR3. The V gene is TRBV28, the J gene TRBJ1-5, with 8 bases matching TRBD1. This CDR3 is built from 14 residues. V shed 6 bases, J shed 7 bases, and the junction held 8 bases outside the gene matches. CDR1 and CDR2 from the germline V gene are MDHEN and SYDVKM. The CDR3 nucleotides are TGTGCCAGCAGCCGCGGACAGGGCCGCCAGCCCCAGCATTTT. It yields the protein CASSRGQGRQPQHF.

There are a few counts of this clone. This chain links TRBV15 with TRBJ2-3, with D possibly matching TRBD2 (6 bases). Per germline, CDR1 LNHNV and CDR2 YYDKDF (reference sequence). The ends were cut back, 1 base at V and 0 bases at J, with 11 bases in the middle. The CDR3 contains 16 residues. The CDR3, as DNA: TGTGCCACCAGCAGAGGACTCGGGACTAGCACAGATACGCAGTATTTT. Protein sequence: CATSRGLGTSTDTQYF.

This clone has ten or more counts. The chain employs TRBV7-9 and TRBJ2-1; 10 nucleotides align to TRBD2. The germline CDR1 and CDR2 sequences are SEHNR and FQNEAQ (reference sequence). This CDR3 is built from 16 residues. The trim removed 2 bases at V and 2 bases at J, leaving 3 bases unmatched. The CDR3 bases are TGTGCCAGCAGCTTATCCCTAGCGGGAGCCTACAATGAGCAGTTCTTC. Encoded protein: CASSLSLAGAYNEQFF.

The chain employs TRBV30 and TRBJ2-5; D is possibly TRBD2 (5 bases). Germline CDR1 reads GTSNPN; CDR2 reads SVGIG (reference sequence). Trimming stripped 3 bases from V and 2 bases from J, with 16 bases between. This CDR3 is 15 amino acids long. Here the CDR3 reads CAWRAGRKMQETQYF. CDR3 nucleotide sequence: TGTGCCTGGAGGGCGGGCAGAAAAATGCAAGAGACCCAGTACTTC.

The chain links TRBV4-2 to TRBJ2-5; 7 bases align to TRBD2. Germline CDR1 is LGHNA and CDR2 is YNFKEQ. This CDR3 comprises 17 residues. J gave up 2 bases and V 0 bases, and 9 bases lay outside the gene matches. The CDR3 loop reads CASSQEGVASGQETQYF. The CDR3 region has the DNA TGTGCCAGCAGCCAAGAGGGAGTCGCTAGCGGACAAGAGACCCAGTACTTC.

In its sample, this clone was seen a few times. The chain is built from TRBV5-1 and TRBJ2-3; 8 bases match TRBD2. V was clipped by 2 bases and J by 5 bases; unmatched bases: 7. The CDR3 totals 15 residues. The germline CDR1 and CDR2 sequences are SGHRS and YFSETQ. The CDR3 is CASSFGGALGDTQYF. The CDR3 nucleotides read TGCGCCAGCAGCTTCGGGGGGGCCTTGGGAGATACGCAGTATTTT.

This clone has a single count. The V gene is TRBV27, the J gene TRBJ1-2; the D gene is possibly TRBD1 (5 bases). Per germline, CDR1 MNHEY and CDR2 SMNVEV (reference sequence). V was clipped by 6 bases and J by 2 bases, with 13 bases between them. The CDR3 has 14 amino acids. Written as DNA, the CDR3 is TGTGCCAGCAGCCGGGACTTTACCAACTATGGCTACACCTTC. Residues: CASSRDFTNYGYTF.

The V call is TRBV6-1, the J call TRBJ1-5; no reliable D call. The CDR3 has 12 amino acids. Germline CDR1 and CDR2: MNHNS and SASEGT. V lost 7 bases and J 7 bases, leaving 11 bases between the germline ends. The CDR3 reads CASKIGVQPQHF. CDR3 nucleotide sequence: TGTGCCAGCAAGATCGGGGTGCAGCCCCAGCATTTT.